This TCR beta chain was recovered during a study of control samples from healthy donors and cancer patients. This CDR3 region has 16 residues. J gave up 1 base and V 2 bases, and 4 bases lay outside the gene matches. The V gene's germline CDR1 is SGHNT and CDR2 YYREEE (reference sequence). Data came from immunoSEQ multiplex PCR; TCRdb stores just in-frame clones and leaves some out. The table includes some 130,000 clones, around 93% detected once. The sequencing sample was made of blood. The receptor comes from a man between 18 and 35 years old in good health. The J gene is TRBJ2-3, the V gene TRBV5-4, with 10 bases aligning to TRBD1. The CDR3: CASSLDRGLGTDTQYF. CDR3 DNA: TGTGCCAGCAGCTTAGACAGGGGGCTAGGCACAGATACGCAGTATTTT.